These 29 T cell receptor beta chains originate from one sample sequenced in a study of blood T cells in healthy people across ages. Primed by a sample-barcoded 5' primer and a J-beta primer mix, a second PCR proceeded for roughly 6 to 12 cycles. Each CDR3 protein is one row after TCRdb ran MiXCR on the 5' RACE reads. This sample has about 1.5 million distinct CDR3 sequences; about 43% occur once, and the top ten carry approximately 7.9%. Sequencing was done on a sample of blood. The receptors were sampled from a woman aged 18-35 years in good health.

This clonotype was observed at least ten times. The V gene is TRBV7-2, the J gene TRBJ1-1; the match to TRBD1 covers 7 bases. The germline V gene has CDR1 SGHTA and CDR2 FQGNSA. The ends lost 5 bases at V and 4 bases at J; junction bases unmatched: 7. The CDR3 totals 14 residues. CDR3 protein: CASSLGAGGTEAFF. The CDR3 bases are TGTGCCAGCAGCCTGGGGGCAGGGGGCACTGAAGCTTTCTTT.

V usage is TRBV4-1 and J usage is TRBJ2-2; TRBD2 agrees at 9 bases. Trimming took 3 bases from V and 6 from J; bases not matched to a gene: 8. This CDR3 has 16 amino acids. Germline V lookup: CDR1 MGHRA, CDR2 YSYEKL. The chain's CDR3 is CASSQIAGVGPGELFF. The CDR3 DNA is TGCGCCAGCAGCCAGATAGCGGGAGTGGGGCCCGGGGAGCTGTTTTTT.

The chain is built from TRBV20-1 and TRBJ1-1; 7 bases are a match to TRBD1. With 0 bases clipped from V and 1 base from J, the junction kept 2 bases outside the gene matches. The CDR3 runs to 14 residues. Germline V gives CDR1 DFQATT, CDR2 SNEGSKA (reference sequence). In DNA, the CDR3 is TGCAGTGCTAGAGAGGGGACAGAGAACACTGAAGCTTTCTTT. Translation gives CSAREGTENTEAFF.

The CDR3 region has the DNA TGTGCCAGCACCCCGCGGAGGGATAGCTCCTACAATGAGCAGTTCTTC. Translated, it gives CASTPRRDSSYNEQFF. This chain joins TRBV6-2 or TRBV6-3 and TRBJ2-1; possible D gene TRBD2, 6 bases. Trimming stripped 7 bases from V and 0 bases from J, with 16 bases between. Germline CDR1 MNHEY, CDR2 SVGEGT. The CDR3 is made up of 16 amino acids.

The genes are TRBV20-1 and TRBJ2-5; D is possibly TRBD2 (6 bases). This CDR3 is 15 amino acids long. V was shortened by 3 bases and J by 11 bases, with 25 bases between the two germline ends. Germline-derived CDR1 and CDR2 are DFQATT and SNEGSKA (reference sequence). This CDR3 reads CSARGDGGIYNEQYF. The DNA of the CDR3 is TGCAGTGCTAGGGGGGACGGGGGAATATACAATGAGCAGTACTTC.

The count of this clonotype is one. This rearrangement joins TRBV20-1 to TRBJ2-7, with TRBD2 matching 9 bases. The ends lost 6 bases at V and 7 bases at J; junction bases unmatched: 16. CDR3 length: 15 amino acids. Germline V CDR1 and CDR2: DFQATT, SNEGSKA (reference sequence). The CDR3 sequence: CSATRGAGGETEQYF. DNA of the CDR3: TGCAGTGCAACCCGAGGAGCGGGGGGTGAGACTGAGCAGTACTTC.

The rearrangement uses TRBV6-6 and TRBJ2-5; D may be TRBD1 or TRBD2 (5 bases each). CDR1 is MNHNY, CDR2 SVGAGI, per germline (reference sequence). CDR3 length equals 13 residues. The germline V and J ends were trimmed by 6 bases and 1 base, with 9 bases remaining between them. The CDR3 sequence: CASRPGAQETQYF. The CDR3 DNA sequence: TGTGCCAGCAGACCCGGGGCCCAAGAGACCCAGTACTTC.

The chain employs TRBV27 and TRBJ2-1, with TRBD2 matching over 13 bases. With V trimmed by 8 bases and J by 8 bases, 12 bases remained unmatched. The germline CDR1 and CDR2 sequences are MNHEY and SMNVEV (reference sequence). The CDR3 totals 16 residues. CDR3 amino acids: CASGPWGLAGIDEQFF. CDR3 coding DNA: TGTGCCAGCGGCCCGTGGGGACTAGCGGGAATTGATGAGCAGTTCTTC.

The J gene is TRBJ2-5, the V gene TRBV6-5, with 7 bases that match TRBD2. Trimming took 2 bases from V and 5 from J; bases not matched to a gene: 8. This CDR3 has 15 residues. Germline V gene data show CDR1 as MNHEY and CDR2 as SVGAGI. The CDR3: CASSYMAGVRETQYF. The CDR3 bases are TGTGCCAGCAGTTACATGGCGGGAGTGAGGGAGACCCAGTACTTC.

The V gene is TRBV5-8, the J gene TRBJ2-7, with a tentative D call TRBD1 (6 bases). Trimming removed 6 bases at V and 5 bases at J, with 15 bases between. The CDR3 sequence is 13 residues long. Germline CDR1 is SGHTS and CDR2 is YDEGEE. CDR3 sequence: CASNKQGPDEQYF. The CDR3 DNA reads TGTGCCAGCAACAAACAGGGCCCCGACGAGCAGTACTTC.

In this sample, this clonotype turned up a few times. The chain employs TRBV27 and TRBJ2-7; D may be TRBD1 or TRBD2 (5 bases each). The CDR3 is 15 residues long. The V and J ends lost 2 bases and 2 bases respectively, with 13 bases between them. The germline CDR1 and CDR2 sequences are MNHEY and SMNVEV (reference sequence). CDR3 protein: CASSLRDQGPYEQYF. The CDR3 DNA sequence: TGTGCCAGCAGTTTAAGGGACCAGGGACCCTACGAGCAGTACTTC.

On this clonotype: At one end, the junction sequence differs from germline, possibly due to a read error. This chain joins TRBV12-5 and TRBJ2-1, with 7 bases that match TRBD2. CDR3 length equals 15 residues. CDR1 is LGHNT and CDR2 is FRNRAP in the germline V gene. This CDR3 reads CASGPGTTYPTERFF. CDR3 sequence (DNA): TGTGCTAGTGGTCCAGGGACTACCTATCCTACTGAGCGGTTCTTC.

This chain connects TRBV3-1 to TRBJ2-4; D might be TRBD2 (7 bases). The J call may be wrong; the DNA end is better matched by TRBJ2-7. The CDR3 spans 14 residues. CDR1 and CDR2 (germline): LGHDT, YNNKEL (reference sequence). CDR3: CASSHGGPTYEQYF. CDR3 sequence (DNA): TGTGCCAGCAGCCACGGGGGGCCCACCTACGAGCAGTACTTC.

This clonotype was counted only a few times. The chain carries TRBV3-1 and TRBJ2-1; D remains unclear. The germline V gene has CDR1 LGHDT and CDR2 YNNKEL (reference sequence). The CDR3 loop spans 15 amino acids. The ends were cut back, 4 bases at V and 3 bases at J, with 13 bases in the middle. CDR3 DNA sequence: TGTGCCAGCAGCCCCGATCTCGCTGGCTACAATGAGCAGTTCTTC. Protein product: CASSPDLAGYNEQFF.

The V gene is TRBV5-6, the J gene TRBJ1-2; no definite D call. The CDR3 extends over 14 amino acids. Deletions cut 4 bases from V and 9 bases from J, with 19 bases between. CDR1 SGHDT and CDR2 YYEEEE come from the germline V gene. The CDR3 region has the DNA TGTGCCAGCAGCAATCTGGATAGCGAACGTCGCTACACCTTC. It translates to CASSNLDSERRYTF.

V and J are TRBV30 and TRBJ1-2; D may be TRBD1 (6 bases). Germline V CDR1 and CDR2: GTSNPN, SVGIG (reference sequence). The CDR3 has 13 residues. The V end was cut by 7 bases, the J end by 4 bases, with 16 bases between. This CDR3 reads CAFLADRLYGYTF. The CDR3 DNA reads TGTGCCTTCTTAGCTGACAGGCTCTATGGCTACACCTTC.

The chain combines TRBV29-1 with TRBJ2-7; TRBD1 aligns across 8 bases. The CDR3 runs to 13 residues. The trim removed 7 bases at V and 2 bases at J, leaving 7 bases unmatched. CDR1 SQVTM and CDR2 ANQGSEA come from the germline V gene. For the CDR3, the DNA is TGCAGCGCCTTAATGGACAGGGCCTACGAGCAGTACTTC. Amino acids: CSALMDRAYEQYF.

The chain has TRBV5-4 and TRBJ2-1, with 9 bases identical to TRBD2. The CDR3 extends over 15 amino acids. The germline CDR1 and CDR2 sequences are SGHNT and YYREEE (reference sequence). Trimming at V came to 0 bases and at J to 6 bases, leaving 4 bases not matched to a gene. The CDR3 spells CASSLALAGINEQFF. The CDR3 DNA follows: TGTGCCAGCAGCTTGGCTCTAGCGGGAATCAATGAGCAGTTCTTC.

The sample holds one count of this clonotype. The chain uses TRBV28 and TRBJ2-1, with 7 nucleotides matching TRBD1. CDR1 is MDHEN and CDR2 is SYDVKM in the germline V gene. The CDR3 spans 15 residues. V was clipped by 6 bases and J by 8 bases; unmatched bases: 13. For the CDR3, the DNA is TGTGCCAGCAGGGCCGGGACAGCGACCGGCCATGAGCAGTTCTTC. Its translation is CASRAGTATGHEQFF.

The chain recombines TRBV6-1 with TRBJ1-2; 11 nucleotides line up with TRBD1. With V trimmed by 6 bases and J by 7 bases, 10 bases remained unmatched. Looked up from germline, CDR1 is MNHNS and CDR2 is SASEGT. The CDR3 extends over 15 amino acids. CDR3: CASREPGQGDFGYTF. Written as DNA, the CDR3 is TGTGCCAGCAGGGAACCGGGACAGGGGGACTTTGGCTACACCTTC.

This clonotype was seen more than once but under ten times. The chain has TRBV7-9 and TRBJ2-3, with 13 positions matching TRBD2. Germline CDR1 SEHNR, CDR2 FQNEAQ (reference sequence). This CDR3 has 17 residues. V dropped 5 bases and J dropped 2; count of bases not matched to a gene: 7. CDR3 nucleotides: TGTGCCAGCAGCCGTTGGACTAGCGGGGGCCTCACAGATACGCAGTATTTT. Its protein is CASSRWTSGGLTDTQYF. The full variable domain, in which reference TRBV7-9 and TRBJ2-3 provide the parts outside the CDR3, is DTGVSQNPRHKITKRGQNVTFRCDPISEHNRLYWYRQTLGQGPEFLTYFQNEAQLEKSRLLSDRFSAERPKGSFSTLEIQRTEQGDSAMYLCASSRWTSGGLTDTQYFGPGTRLTVL.

This chain connects TRBV28 to TRBJ2-5, with D tentatively TRBD2 (6 bases). CDR3 length: 15 amino acids. Germline CDR1 MDHEN, CDR2 SYDVKM. V was trimmed by 1 base and J by 4 bases, leaving 13 bases between them. For the CDR3, the DNA is TGTGCCAGCAGTTTATTGGGGGGAGGCCGAGAGACCCAGTACTTC. This sequence encodes CASSLLGGGRETQYF.

The rearrangement uses TRBV5-6 and TRBJ2-1; a possible D gene is TRBD2 (6 bases). With 8 bases removed from V and 8 bases from J, the gap between germline ends came to 20 bases. The germline V gene encodes CDR1 SGHDT and CDR2 YYEEEE. CDR3 size: 14 residues. The CDR3 DNA reads TGTGCCAGTATGCCCGGGGGTAATTACGATGAGCAGTTCTTC. Translated: CASMPGGNYDEQFF.

In this sample, this clonotype turned up a few times. The rearrangement links TRBV4-1 to TRBJ2-7, with 12 bases that match TRBD2. Germline V CDR1 and CDR2: MGHRA, YSYEKL. V lost 3 bases, J lost 0 bases, and 6 bases stayed unmatched. This CDR3 is built from 17 residues. In DNA, the CDR3 is TGCGCCAGCAGCCATTGGCGGACTAGCGGGAACTCCTACGAGCAGTACTTC. Its protein product is CASSHWRTSGNSYEQYF.

This clonotype came up a few times. The rearrangement links TRBV7-9 to TRBJ2-7; D gene unclear. V was cut by 1 base and J by 3 bases, with 10 bases left in between. This CDR3 region has 14 residues. Germline V lookup: CDR1 SEHNR, CDR2 FQNEAQ (reference sequence). The CDR3 DNA is TGTGCCAGCAGCTTAGGACCGGCATACTACGAGCAGTACTTC. It specifies CASSLGPAYYEQYF. The whole variable domain, remainder taken from reference TRBV7-9 and TRBJ2-7, is DTGVSQNPRHKITKRGQNVTFRCDPISEHNRLYWYRQTLGQGPEFLTYFQNEAQLEKSRLLSDRFSAERPKGSFSTLEIQRTEQGDSAMYLCASSLGPAYYEQYFGPGTRLTVT.

The chain combines TRBV20-1 with TRBJ2-3; 7 bases map to TRBD2. CDR1 is DFQATT and CDR2 is SNEGSKA in the germline V gene (reference sequence). After removal of 3 bases from V and 4 bases from J, the junction contained 10 bases not matched to a gene. This CDR3 region has 15 residues. The CDR3: CSARDGGSGPDTQYF. DNA of the CDR3: TGCAGTGCTAGGGATGGCGGGAGTGGCCCAGATACGCAGTATTTT.

This clonotype was found a few times. The genes are TRBV4-1 and TRBJ1-2, with 8 bases aligning to TRBD1. The germline CDR1 and CDR2 sequences are MGHRA and YSYEKL. The CDR3 runs to 15 residues. V lost 2 bases to trimming and J lost 4 bases; unmatched junction nucleotides: 6. The CDR3 DNA reads as TGCGCCAGCAGCCAAACAGGGGGACCCTCCTATGGCTACACCTTC. Its protein product is CASSQTGGPSYGYTF.

This clonotype appeared many times. The chain uses TRBV6-2 or TRBV6-3 and TRBJ2-1; tentative D call: TRBD1 (5 bases). The germline V gene has CDR1 MNHEY and CDR2 SVGEGT. CDR3 length equals 11 residues. V gave up 5 bases and J gave up 9 bases, with 8 bases separating them. The CDR3, as DNA: TGTGCCAGCAGTCAGGGTAGTGAGCAGTTCTTC. The encoded protein is CASSQGSEQFF.

This chain uses TRBV20-1 with TRBJ2-1; TRBD2 matches at 10 bases. Germline V lookup: CDR1 DFQATT, CDR2 SNEGSKA (reference sequence). V dropped 2 bases and J dropped 3; count of bases not matched to a gene: 1. The CDR3 sequence is 14 residues long. The CDR3 region has the DNA TGCAGTGCTAGACTAGCGGGAGACTACAATGAGCAGTTCTTC. This gives the protein CSARLAGDYNEQFF.